Each of the 12 T cell receptor beta chains below was sequenced from the same sample in a study of vaccination and CD4 T cells after COVID-19. CD4+ T cells that had been cultured provided DNA sequenced with the Oncomine TCR Beta short-read assay. TCRdb ran MiXCR on the PCR reads and lists one entry per CDR3 protein. The data contain some 19,000 distinct CDR3 sequences, 51% of them singletons. No antigen is known for these receptors. Indicated time point: late sampling 161 to 241 days after vaccination in a few convalescent patients. The treatment here: approximately 9-day PBMC culture with coronavirus spike peptide pools or control peptides (ViraFEST assay). Here the sequenced sample was CD4+ T cells from blood, cultured in vitro, taken about 7 months after SARS-CoV-2 vaccination. The source of these receptors is a human donor who had recovered from COVID-19.

The V call is TRBV5-8, the J call TRBJ2-5; 7 bases map to TRBD2. This CDR3 contains 15 residues. V lost 4 bases, J lost 2 bases, and 8 bases stayed unmatched. Germline values: CDR1 SGHTS, CDR2 YDEGEE. The CDR3 coding sequence is TGTGCCAGCAGCACCTGGGACTACAGACAAGAGACCCAGTACTTC. Amino acids: CASSTWDYRQETQYF.

The V call is TRBV6-1, the J call TRBJ2-3; 11 nucleotides line up with TRBD2. Germline V gene sequence: CDR1 MNHNS, CDR2 SASEGT. The junction had 7 bases not matched to a gene; V was cut back by 5 bases and J by 9 bases. The CDR3 totals 14 residues. CDR3 sequence: CASSTPGLAETQYF. The CDR3 nucleotides are TGTGCCAGCAGTACCCCGGGACTAGCGGAAACGCAGTATTTT.

The rearrangement uses TRBV15 and TRBJ1-2; D not resolved. Germline V gene sequence: CDR1 LNHNV, CDR2 YYDKDF (reference sequence). There are 13 residues in the CDR3. Trimming left V 8 bases short and J 3 bases short, with 13 bases between. In DNA form, the CDR3 reads TGTGCCACCGGCCGGGCGAGGGACTATGGCTACACCTTC. As protein: CATGRARDYGYTF.

The chain employs TRBV6-2 or TRBV6-3 and TRBJ2-3, with D unresolved. Germline V gene lookup returns CDR1 MNHEY and CDR2 SVGEGT. Trimming pared 1 base from V and 4 bases from J, leaving 3 bases between. This CDR3 has 12 amino acids. Written as DNA, the CDR3 is TGTGCCAGCAGTTACTGGGCAGATACGCAGTATTTT. Encoded protein: CASSYWADTQYF.

This clonotype is deemed medium-sized (0.01 to 0.1%). The J gene is TRBJ1-6, the V gene TRBV12-3 or TRBV12-4, with 8 nucleotides matching TRBD1. V was pared by 6 bases and J by 8 bases, with 9 bases of the junction left unmatched. The CDR3 contains 15 residues. This chain's CDR3 is CASRGRDRGYSPLHF. In DNA form, the CDR3 reads TGTGCCAGCAGGGGCCGTGACAGGGGTTATTCACCCCTCCACTTT.

The chain is built from TRBV7-6 and TRBJ1-1; D is undetermined. Germline V lookup: CDR1 SGHVS, CDR2 FNYEAQ. V was trimmed by 4 bases and J by 5 bases, leaving 14 bases between them. The CDR3 has 14 residues. CDR3 coding DNA: TGTGCCAGCAGCTCTTTACCGACGGGGACTGAAGCTTTCTTT. Its protein is CASSSLPTGTEAFF.

This clonotype was seen a handful of times. J is TRBJ2-4 and V is TRBV6-1, with D possibly matching TRBD2 (6 bases). This CDR3 contains 14 residues. V lost 7 bases and J lost 0, with 10 bases in between. Per germline, CDR1 MNHNS and CDR2 SASEGT. CDR3 sequence: CASNRAGAKNIQYF. The CDR3 region has the DNA TGTGCCAGCAACAGAGCGGGAGCCAAAAACATTCAGTACTTC.

V gene TRBV7-8 combines with J gene TRBJ2-1, with D perhaps TRBD1 or TRBD2 (6 bases each). This CDR3 comprises 15 residues. CDR1 and CDR2 (germline): SGHVS, FQNEAQ. V shed 5 bases and J shed 10 bases, with 21 bases lying between them. CDR3 coding DNA: TGTGCCAGCAGCACCATAGGGGGGCGGATTTGGGAGCAGTTCTTC. Translation: CASSTIGGRIWEQFF. The complete variable domain, with remaining parts taken from reference TRBV7-8 and TRBJ2-1, reads GAGVSQSPRYKVAKRGQDVALRCDPISGHVSLFWYQQALGQGPEFLTYFQNEAQLDKSGLPSDRFFAERPEGSVSTLKIQRTQQEDSAVYLCASSTIGGRIWEQFFGPGTRLTVL.

This CDR3 reads CASRGRRGTPAGELFF. In nucleotides, the CDR3 is TGTGCCAGCAGGGGCAGGAGGGGAACCCCCGCCGGGGAGCTGTTTTTT. The J gene is TRBJ2-2, the V gene TRBV7-6; possible D gene TRBD2, 6 bases. Germline V CDR1 and CDR2: SGHVS, FNYEAQ. CDR3 length equals 16 residues. The V gene lost 6 bases and the J gene lost 6 bases, with 20 bases spanning the gap.

The chain carries TRBV12-3 or TRBV12-4 and TRBJ1-2; no reliable D call. This CDR3 has 13 amino acids. V lost 2 bases and J 4 bases, leaving 8 bases between the germline ends. Here the CDR3 DNA reads TGTGCCAGCAGTTTACGGGAAGGCTATGGCTACACCTTC. Translated, it gives CASSLREGYGYTF.

J is TRBJ1-2 and V is TRBV6-1; D remains ambiguous. CDR1 is MNHNS, CDR2 SASEGT, per germline. The V gene lost 4 bases and the J gene lost 4 bases, with 16 bases spanning the gap. This CDR3 is 15 amino acids long. CDR3 in DNA: TGTGCCAGCAGTGGGAGGCGGGGTCCACTCTATGGCTACACCTTC. It specifies CASSGRRGPLYGYTF.

The chain couples TRBV28 to TRBJ1-5; TRBD1 might be the D (6 bases). CDR1 and CDR2 (germline): MDHEN, SYDVKM. The V and J ends lost 6 bases and 0 bases respectively, with 12 bases between them. The CDR3 is 15 amino acids. The CDR3 loop is CASSEGGDSNQPQHF. CDR3 coding DNA: TGTGCCAGCAGCGAAGGGGGGGATAGCAATCAGCCCCAGCATTTT.